A single sample is the source of the 5 T cell receptor beta chains below, sequenced in a study of cytomegalovirus exposure and HLA in healthy donors. The PCR was carried out with 60 Vbeta primers and 13 Jbeta primers. The method was immunoSEQ multiplex PCR; TCRdb's version includes in-frame clones alone and lacks a portion of them. Of 150,000 to 200,000 clones in the sample, roughly 72% were seen once. The specimen was PBMCs. The receptors stem from a woman aged 25 to 39 in good health and CMV-seropositive.

The J gene is TRBJ2-1, the V gene TRBV5-1; 13 bases agree with TRBD2. Germline CDR1 reads SGHRS; CDR2 reads YFSETQ. Trimming at V came to 8 bases and at J to 8 bases, leaving 4 bases not matched to a gene. CDR3 length equals 13 residues. CDR3 residues: CASGLAGADEQFF. CDR3 sequence (DNA): TGCGCCAGTGGACTAGCGGGAGCGGATGAGCAGTTCTTC. Complete variable domain (other parts from reference TRBV5-1 and TRBJ2-1): KAGVTQTPRYLIKTRGQQVTLSCSPISGHRSVSWYQQTPGQGLQFLFEYFSETQRNKGNFPGRFSGRQFSNSRSEMNVSTLELGDSALYLCASGLAGADEQFFGPGTRLTVL.

V gene TRBV11-2 combines with J gene TRBJ2-1; D call uncertain. The CDR3 contains 14 residues. Germline values: CDR1 SGHAT, CDR2 FQNNGV. Trimming shortened V by 3 bases and J by 4 bases, and 10 bases separated the two germline ends. In DNA, the CDR3 is TGTGCCAGCAGCTTTGCTGTGGAGTACAATGAGCAGTTCTTC. It specifies CASSFAVEYNEQFF.

Points on this clone: Other DNA sequences in this sample translate to the same CDR3. This chain connects TRBV5-1 to TRBJ2-1; TRBD2 matches at 13 bases. The CDR3 covers 15 residues. From germline, CDR1 is SGHRS and CDR2 YFSETQ. The ends lost 0 bases at V and 7 bases at J; junction bases unmatched: 1. CDR3 DNA: TGCGCCAGCAGCTTGGAGGGACTAGCGGGAAATGAGCAGTTCTTC. This gives the protein CASSLEGLAGNEQFF.

The chain is built from TRBV5-1 and TRBJ1-3, with TRBD1 as a possible D gene (6 bases). This CDR3 contains 16 residues. CDR1 and CDR2 (germline): SGHRS, YFSETQ. V lost 0 bases, J lost 0 bases, and 10 bases lay in between. The CDR3 nucleotides are TGCGCCAGCAGCTTGGCAGGGGCTGCCTCTGGAAACACCATATATTTT. Translating gives CASSLAGAASGNTIYF. The variable domain in full, with the rest retrieved from reference TRBV5-1 and TRBJ1-3, is KAGVTQTPRYLIKTRGQQVTLSCSPISGHRSVSWYQQTPGQGLQFLFEYFSETQRNKGNFPGRFSGRQFSNSRSEMNVSTLELGDSALYLCASSLAGAASGNTIYFGEGSWLTVV.

This clone was picked up a small number of times. The V gene is TRBV5-4, the J gene TRBJ2-2; TRBD2 aligns across 9 bases. V lost 0 bases and J lost 6; bases outside the gene matches: 3. The CDR3 length is 15 residues. In germline, CDR1 is SGHNT, CDR2 YYREEE (reference sequence). The CDR3 region is CASSLDGTSSGELFF. CDR3 sequence (DNA): TGTGCCAGCAGCTTGGATGGGACTAGCTCCGGGGAGCTGTTTTTT.